This T cell receptor (beta chain) was captured by sequencing in a study of memory CD4+ T cells and cytomegalovirus serostatus. Germline CDR1 and CDR2: SGHVS and FQNEAQ. This CDR3 is built from 13 residues. The V gene lost 6 bases and the J gene lost 5 bases, with 11 bases spanning the gap. The data were produced by immunoSEQ multiplex PCR, yet TCRdb's version contains in-frame clones alone and is incomplete. The sample has 25,000 to 30,000 clones, about three quarters seen once. This clone rates as medium-sized. The sort gate was single viable CD3+CD4+CD8-CD45RO+ cells for memory CD4+ T cells. The chain uses TRBV7-8 and TRBJ1-5, with D unresolved. The sequence derives from an adult in good health and CMV-seronegative. What was sequenced was memory CD4+ T cells from blood. CDR3 sequence: CASSFRRDQPQHF. CDR3 DNA sequence: TGTGCCAGCAGTTTCAGGAGAGATCAGCCCCAGCATTTT.